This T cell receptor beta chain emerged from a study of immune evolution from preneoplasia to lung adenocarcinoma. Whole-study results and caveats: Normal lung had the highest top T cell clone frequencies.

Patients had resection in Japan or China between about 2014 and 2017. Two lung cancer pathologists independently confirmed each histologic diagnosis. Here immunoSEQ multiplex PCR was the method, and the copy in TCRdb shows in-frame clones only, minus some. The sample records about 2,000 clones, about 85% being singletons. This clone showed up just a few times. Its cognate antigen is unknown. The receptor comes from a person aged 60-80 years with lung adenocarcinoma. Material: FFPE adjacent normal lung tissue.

CDR3 nucleotide sequence: TGTGCTAGTGGTTTGGGGTACGGGGGCCACTACAATGAGCAGTTCTTC. Translation: CASGLGYGGHYNEQFF. The chain has TRBV12-5 and TRBJ2-1; either TRBD1 or TRBD2 may fit D (6 bases each). The V gene's germline CDR1 is LGHNT and CDR2 FRNRAP. The CDR3 contains 16 residues. V was trimmed by 1 base and J by 3 bases, leaving 13 bases between them.